This T cell receptor (beta chain) was recorded in a study of immune evolution from preneoplasia to lung adenocarcinoma. Per germline, CDR1 SNHLY and CDR2 FYNNEI. The CDR3 extends over 15 amino acids. Germline trimming cut 4 bases from V and 3 bases from J; bases unmatched to any gene: 2. Profiling relied on immunoSEQ multiplex PCR, and the TCRdb table lists in-frame clones only, not all of them. The sample contains 5,000 to 6,500 clones, over 75% of which appear only once. The V call is TRBV2, the J call TRBJ2-2, with 10 positions matching TRBD2. Sequences were obtained from FFPE minimally invasive lung adenocarcinoma tissue. The source of this sequence is a person aged 55-79 years with lung adenocarcinoma. This chain's CDR3 is CASSGAGGHTGELFF. CDR3 nucleotides: TGTGCCAGCAGTGGAGCGGGAGGGCACACCGGGGAGCTGTTTTTT.